The 29 T cell receptor beta chains below all came from one sample that was sequenced in a study of blood T cell repertoires in COVID-19. The method was immunoSEQ multiplex PCR; TCRdb's version includes in-frame clones alone and lacks a portion of them. Among some 460,000 clones, 87% were seen once, and the ten largest hold under 2%. Material: PBMCs or T cells enriched from blood (not recorded which). Receptors originate from a woman under 30 with acute COVID-19.

The gene calls are TRBV28 and TRBJ1-5; the D is unclear. The germline CDR1 and CDR2 sequences are MDHEN and SYDVKM. V lost 5 bases and J 5 bases, leaving 7 bases between the germline ends. CDR3 length: 12 residues. The CDR3 nucleotides read TGTGCCAGCAGTGCCGGGGATCAGCCCCAGCATTTT. It specifies CASSAGDQPQHF.

The V call is TRBV6-5, the J call TRBJ1-6, with TRBD1 identical over 7 bases. V shed 5 bases and J 7 bases; nucleotides not matched to a gene: 2. Germline V CDR1 and CDR2: MNHEY, SVGAGI. The CDR3 loop spans 13 amino acids. The CDR3 spells CASSRDRNSPLHF. The CDR3 coding sequence is TGTGCCAGCAGTAGGGACAGAAATTCACCCCTCCACTTT.

This chain uses TRBV18 with TRBJ2-3; D not resolved. V lost 1 base and J lost 6, with 5 bases in between. In germline, CDR1 is KGHSH, CDR2 LQKENI. The CDR3 is 12 amino acids. The CDR3, as DNA: TGTGCCAGCTCACCACAGGAGGATACGCAGTATTTT. Encoded protein: CASSPQEDTQYF.

The genes are TRBV6-5 and TRBJ2-7, with D perhaps matching TRBD1 (6 bases). The CDR3 loop spans 13 amino acids. CDR1 is MNHEY and CDR2 is SVGAGI in the germline V gene. The ends were cut back, 6 bases at V and 2 bases at J, with 11 bases in the middle. Here the CDR3 reads CASRQDSPYEQYF. DNA for the CDR3: TGTGCCAGCAGACAGGACAGCCCCTACGAGCAGTACTTC.

The rearrangement joins TRBV13 to TRBJ2-3; 10 bases are a match to TRBD1. V shed 4 bases and J 4 bases; nucleotides not matched to a gene: 8. The CDR3 runs to 16 residues. Germline V CDR1 and CDR2: PRHDT, FYEKMQ (reference sequence). CDR3 nucleotide sequence: TGTGCCAGCAGCTCCACCGGGACAGGGGAGGCAGATACGCAGTATTTT. Its translation: CASSSTGTGEADTQYF.

This chain connects TRBV19 to TRBJ1-1; no firm D call. Trimming shortened V by 7 bases and J by 7 bases, and 16 bases separated the two germline ends. Germline values: CDR1 LNHDA, CDR2 SQIVND (reference sequence). The CDR3 covers 13 residues. Here the CDR3 DNA reads TGTGCCAGTACCATTAGTGGAGGGCTTGAAGCTTTCTTT. Protein sequence: CASTISGGLEAFF.

J is TRBJ1-2 and V is TRBV12-3 or TRBV12-4; D possibly corresponds to TRBD1 (6 bases). The CDR3 runs to 12 residues. V was cut by 7 bases and J by 6 bases, with 12 bases left in between. This chain's CDR3 is CASNRELNGYTF. The CDR3 nucleotides read TGTGCCAGCAACAGGGAGCTCAATGGCTACACCTTC.

This chain connects TRBV10-3 to TRBJ2-3, with a weak D call TRBD2 (5 bases). The CDR3 totals 14 residues. The ends were cut back, 10 bases at V and 3 bases at J, with 17 bases in the middle. Germline V CDR1 and CDR2: ENHRY, SYGVKD. CDR3 sequence: CASRGSQGTDTQYF. The CDR3 DNA sequence: TGTGCCAGCCGTGGGAGCCAAGGGACAGATACGCAGTATTTT.

This clone was seen only once. The J gene is TRBJ1-4, the V gene TRBV15, with D tentatively TRBD1 (5 bases). The germline V gene encodes CDR1 LNHNV and CDR2 YYDKDF (reference sequence). The V end lost 1 base, the J end lost 7 bases, and 10 bases lay between the germline ends. This CDR3 is built from 14 residues. CDR3 protein: CATSRGRDGEKLFF. DNA for the CDR3: TGTGCCACCAGCAGAGGGCGGGACGGTGAAAAACTGTTTTTT. The full variable domain, with the rest looked up from reference TRBV15 and TRBJ1-4, is DAMVIQNPRYQVTQFGKPVTLSCSQTLNHNVMYWYQQKSSQAPKLLFHYYDKDFNNEADTPDNFQSRRPNTSFCFLDIRSPGLGDTAMYLCATSRGRDGEKLFFGSGTQLSVL.

The V gene is TRBV6-6, the J gene TRBJ1-1; 7 bases agree with TRBD1. Germline V gene data show CDR1 as MNHNY and CDR2 as SVGAGI (reference sequence). The CDR3 is made up of 16 amino acids. The J segment lost 1 base and the V segment lost 2 bases, leaving 7 bases of the junction unmatched. CDR3 loop: CASSYGRDSRNTEAFF. Here the CDR3 DNA reads TGTGCCAGCAGTTACGGGCGGGACAGTCGGAACACTGAAGCTTTCTTT.

The chain employs TRBV28 and TRBJ1-1; TRBD1 matches at 8 bases. This CDR3 comprises 14 residues. Germline-derived CDR1 and CDR2 are MDHEN and SYDVKM. The trim removed 5 bases at V and 2 bases at J, leaving 4 bases unmatched. The CDR3 sequence is CASSIGTGNTEAFF. In DNA form, the CDR3 reads TGTGCCAGCAGTATCGGGACAGGTAACACTGAAGCTTTCTTT.

V and J are TRBV3-1 (or the pseudogene TRBV3-2) and TRBJ1-2; no clear D gene. The CDR3 contains 13 residues. CDR1 is LGHDT and CDR2 is YNNKEL in the germline V gene (reference sequence). The V and J ends lost 0 bases and 5 bases respectively, with 7 bases between them. Here the CDR3 reads CASSQDYRYGYTF. The CDR3 DNA follows: TGTGCCAGCAGCCAAGATTACAGATATGGCTACACCTTC.

The chain uses TRBV3-1 (or the pseudogene TRBV3-2) and TRBJ2-7, with 10 bases matching TRBD1. The germline gives CDR1 LGHDT, CDR2 YNNKEL (reference sequence). The CDR3 covers 14 residues. J lost 3 bases, V lost 3 bases, and 2 bases had no gene match. CDR3 in DNA: TGTGCCAGCAGCCACCGGGACAGGGGCTACGAGCAGTACTTC. This sequence encodes CASSHRDRGYEQYF.

The chain uses TRBV11-1 and TRBJ1-5; unclear D gene. V lost 4 bases, J lost 4 bases, and 8 bases lay in between. Per germline, CDR1 SGHAT and CDR2 FQDESV (reference sequence). The CDR3 consists of 13 residues. The CDR3 nucleotides read TGTGCCAGCAGCTGGACTCTTAATCAGCCCCAGCATTTT. Protein product: CASSWTLNQPQHF.

J is TRBJ1-4 and V is TRBV28; possible D gene TRBD1, 5 bases. The CDR3 extends over 14 amino acids. Germline V CDR1 and CDR2: MDHEN, SYDVKM. Deletions cut 3 bases from V and 7 bases from J, with 12 bases between. The CDR3 coding sequence is TGTGCCAGCAGTTTTGGGGGGGAATCTGAAAAACTGTTTTTT. Amino acid sequence: CASSFGGESEKLFF.

The rearrangement uses TRBV25-1 and TRBJ2-1; TRBD2 aligns across 8 bases. The V and J ends lost 2 bases and 1 base, in that order; junction bases with no gene match: 7. The V gene's germline CDR1 is MGHDK and CDR2 SYGVNS. This CDR3 has 17 amino acids. The CDR3 protein is CASSEPLRGVSYNEQFF. In DNA form, the CDR3 reads TGTGCCAGCAGTGAACCTTTGCGGGGGGTTTCCTACAATGAGCAGTTCTTC. The variable domain in full, with the rest retrieved from reference TRBV25-1 and TRBJ2-1, is EADIYQTPRYLVIGTGKKITLECSQTMGHDKMYWYQQDPGMELHLIHYSYGVNSTEKGDLSSESTVSRIRTEHFPLTLESARPSHTSQYLCASSEPLRGVSYNEQFFGPGTRLTVL.

V and J are TRBV10-1 and TRBJ1-1; 9 bases agree with TRBD1. This CDR3 has 14 residues. The junction had 6 bases not matched to a gene; V was cut back by 5 bases and J by 5 bases. Germline V gene data show CDR1 as WNHNN and CDR2 as SYGVQD (reference sequence). CDR3 protein: CASSPDRGVTEAFF. CDR3 DNA: TGCGCCAGCAGTCCCGACAGGGGGGTAACTGAAGCTTTCTTT.

This chain links TRBV7-9 with TRBJ2-1, with D tentatively TRBD2 (7 bases). Between the trimmed V and J ends, which lost 1 base and 6 bases, there was a span of 10 bases. Germline V gives CDR1 SEHNR, CDR2 FQNEAQ (reference sequence). The CDR3 is 14 residues long. The CDR3 loop reads CASSLDGGLNEQFF. CDR3 coding DNA: TGTGCCAGCAGCTTAGACGGGGGGCTCAATGAGCAGTTCTTC.

The chain has TRBV5-4 and TRBJ2-7; a weak D match, TRBD2 (5 bases). Trimming shortened V by 4 bases and J by 3 bases, and 14 bases separated the two germline ends. Germline values: CDR1 SGHNT, CDR2 YYREEE (reference sequence). The CDR3 is 14 residues long. CDR3 residues: CASSPEGRIYEQYF. CDR3 DNA: TGTGCCAGCAGCCCCGAGGGCAGGATCTACGAGCAGTACTTC. Looking up the rest from reference TRBV5-4 and TRBJ2-7 gives the full variable domain: ETGVTQSPTHLIKTRGQQVTLRCSSQSGHNTVSWYQQALGQGPQFIFQYYREEENGRGNFPPRFSGLQFPNYSSELNVNALELDDSALYLCASSPEGRIYEQYFGPGTRLTVT.

This clone was seen only once. The chain combines TRBV6-5 with TRBJ2-7; tentative D call: TRBD1 (7 bases). Trimming removed 0 bases at V and 4 bases at J, with 16 bases between. CDR1 and CDR2 from the germline V gene are MNHEY and SVGAGI. CDR3 size: 16 residues. The CDR3 sequence is CASSYSVSGGRYEQYF. The CDR3 nucleotides read TGTGCCAGCAGTTACTCGGTGTCAGGGGGGAGGTACGAGCAGTACTTC.

J is TRBJ2-7 and V is TRBV7-8; D remains unclear. Germline values: CDR1 SGHVS, CDR2 FQNEAQ. This CDR3 is built from 14 residues. V gave up 2 bases and J gave up 1 base, with 9 bases separating them. CDR3 residues: CASSLSGGSYEQYF. Here the CDR3 DNA reads TGTGCCAGCAGCTTAAGTGGCGGATCCTACGAGCAGTACTTC.

V is TRBV28 and J is TRBJ1-1; 9 nucleotides agree with TRBD1. CDR3 length: 14 amino acids. CDR1 and CDR2 (germline): MDHEN, SYDVKM. The V gene end was trimmed by 8 bases and the J gene end by 4 bases; junction bases not matched to a gene: 8. In DNA form, the CDR3 reads TGTGCCAGCTCAAAGGCGGGACAGGGCACTGAAGCTTTCTTT. Protein: CASSKAGQGTEAFF.

The chain joins TRBV11-1 to TRBJ1-1; 10 bases line up with TRBD1. CDR3 length: 15 residues. V shed 7 bases and J 3 bases; nucleotides not matched to a gene: 8. Germline V lookup: CDR1 SGHAT, CDR2 FQDESV (reference sequence). CDR3 DNA: TGTGCCAGCACCCTCGAAGGACAGGGGGACACTGAAGCTTTCTTT. Its protein is CASTLEGQGDTEAFF. The whole variable domain, remainder taken from reference TRBV11-1 and TRBJ1-1, is EAEVAQSPRYKITEKSQAVAFWCDPISGHATLYWYRQILGQGPELLVQFQDESVVDDSQLPKDRFSAERLKGVDSTLKIQPAELGDSAMYLCASTLEGQGDTEAFFGQGTRLTVV.

This chain connects TRBV3-1 (or the pseudogene TRBV3-2) to TRBJ1-3, with D uncertain. The CDR3 length is 15 residues. Germline V CDR1 and CDR2: LGHDT, YNNKEL (reference sequence). The V end lost 0 bases, the J end lost 0 bases, and 6 bases lay between the germline ends. The CDR3 here is CASSQDYSSGNTIYF. CDR3 bases: TGTGCCAGCAGCCAAGATTACAGCTCTGGAAACACCATATATTTT.

The rearrangement joins TRBV13 to TRBJ1-4; D possibly corresponds to TRBD1 (6 bases). Trimming left V 4 bases short and J 4 bases short, with 13 bases between. CDR1 PRHDT and CDR2 FYEKMQ come from the germline V gene (reference sequence). The CDR3 runs 15 residues. CDR3 sequence (DNA): TGTGCCAGCAGCTCATCAGGGGCCGGTAATGAAAAACTGTTTTTT. Protein sequence: CASSSSGAGNEKLFF.

The chain has TRBV5-8 and TRBJ1-5; TRBD1 matches at 7 bases. CDR1 and CDR2 from the germline V gene are SGHTS and YDEGEE. V was pared by 3 bases and J by 4 bases, with 13 bases of the junction left unmatched. The CDR3 totals 17 residues. This CDR3 is CASSSGTEGLGNQPQHF. The CDR3 DNA is TGTGCCAGCAGCTCCGGGACAGAAGGTTTGGGGAATCAGCCCCAGCATTTT.

This chain joins TRBV3-1 (or the pseudogene TRBV3-2) and TRBJ2-3, with D perhaps TRBD1 (6 bases). The germline V gene encodes CDR1 LGHDT and CDR2 YNNKEL (reference sequence). Trimming pared 5 bases from V and 2 bases from J, leaving 11 bases between. The CDR3 has 14 amino acids. The CDR3 protein is CASSGDTYTDTQYF. The CDR3 DNA reads TGTGCCAGCAGCGGGGACACATACACAGATACGCAGTATTTT.

There are a few counts of this clone. The V call is TRBV5-4, the J call TRBJ2-7; D may be TRBD1 (7 bases). V lost 4 bases and J 0 bases, leaving 14 bases between the germline ends. The CDR3 extends over 15 amino acids. In germline, CDR1 is SGHNT, CDR2 YYREEE (reference sequence). CDR3 region: CASSPAGQNSYEQYF. The CDR3 bases are TGTGCCAGCAGCCCGGCGGGACAGAACTCCTACGAGCAGTACTTC.

The chain is built from TRBV5-1 and TRBJ1-6; possibly TRBD1 for D (5 bases). Per germline, CDR1 SGHRS and CDR2 YFSETQ. The V end lost 0 bases, the J end lost 6 bases, and 10 bases lay between the germline ends. The CDR3 has 15 residues. CDR3 residues: CASSLAQGGNSPLHF. The CDR3 nucleotides are TGCGCCAGCAGCTTGGCGCAGGGCGGTAATTCACCCCTCCACTTT.